Listed here is a single T cell receptor beta chain. This sample was taken from a study of blood T cell repertoires in COVID-19. Germline CDR1 is MNHEY and CDR2 is SVGAGI. The V and J ends lost 0 bases and 4 bases respectively, with 14 bases between them. The CDR3 loop spans 16 amino acids. Libraries were prepared by immunoSEQ multiplex PCR; TCRdb keeps only in-frame clonotypes and omits some of them. The sample records some 42,000 clones, about 88% being singletons. The rearrangement joins TRBV6-5 to TRBJ2-3; TRBD2 is a possible D gene (7 bases). The sample taken for sequencing was peripheral blood. The sequence was collected from a human donor in a cohort sampled during active COVID-19. CDR3: CASSYSTRGASDTQYF. CDR3 in DNA: TGTGCCAGCAGTTACTCGACCCGGGGGGCCTCAGATACGCAGTATTTT.